Listed here is a single T cell receptor beta chain. Its cognate antigen is unknown. The data belong to a study of type 1 regulatory T cells. About the research overall: This in vitro CD4 product, T-allo10, is enriched for Tr1 cells and alloantigen-specific.

V shed 11 bases and J 0 bases; nucleotides not matched to a gene: 10. Germline values: CDR1 MNHNS, CDR2 SASEGT. The CDR3 is 14 amino acids. Findings and caveats of the study: Compared with non-type 1 regulatory T cells, type 1 regulatory T cells showed a more restricted TCR repertoire.

Each CDR3 protein is one row after TCRdb ran MiXCR on the reads. This table holds approximately 77,000 distinct CDR3 sequences, about a fifth found once. This clonotype was sampled from a human donor in good health. Sample: cultured type 1 regulatory T (Tr1) cells, either the whole culture or a sorted fraction (not recorded which). The V and J genes are TRBV6-1 and TRBJ2-7, with 7 bases lining up with TRBD2. CDR3 amino acids: CACLYGGSSYEQYF. In DNA form, the CDR3 reads TGTGCCTGCCTTTACGGCGGGAGCTCCTACGAGCAGTACTTC.